This T cell receptor beta chain was identified in a study of blood T cell repertoires in COVID-19. Germline assignment: CDR1 LGHDT and CDR2 YNNKEL (reference sequence). The CDR3 loop spans 18 amino acids. The ends were cut back, 1 base at V and 2 bases at J, with 15 bases in the middle. Clones were sequenced by immunoSEQ multiplex PCR, and TCRdb holds only the in-frame ones, with some missing. Found here are roughly 250,000 clones, 88% of them singletons; the top ten hold approximately 2.2%. The origin of this receptor is a woman aged 35 to 49 who had recovered from COVID-19. The chain carries TRBV3-1 (or the pseudogene TRBV3-2) and TRBJ2-6; D remains unclear. Input material: peripheral blood. CDR3 in amino acids: CASSQGDGSFPGANVLTF. The CDR3 DNA reads as TGTGCCAGCAGCCAAGGCGACGGGTCGTTCCCTGGGGCCAACGTCCTGACTTTC.